The entry that follows covers one T cell receptor beta chain sequence. Its antigen is not known. This record comes from a study of cytomegalovirus exposure and HLA in healthy donors. General study findings and limits: Testing in vitro showed a few CMV-associated chains specific for CMV antigens. Reportedly, cytomegalovirus status was diagnosed with high sensitivity and specificity.

The PCR employed 60 Vbeta primers together with 13 Jbeta primers. Measured with immunoSEQ multiplex PCR; TCRdb has only the in-frame clones, and not every one. In the table there are about 160,000 clones, approximately 72% of which are singletons. The germline V and J ends were trimmed by 0 bases and 8 bases, with 8 bases remaining between them. Germline V gives CDR1 SGHKS, CDR2 YYEKEE (reference sequence). This CDR3 is 13 amino acids long. The chain is built from TRBV5-5 and TRBJ1-4; D ambiguous. Material: PBMCs. The clonotype originates from a female donor in good health and CMV-seronegative. The CDR3: CASSLGGGEKLFF. CDR3 nucleotides: TGTGCCAGCAGCTTGGGAGGAGGGGAAAAACTGTTTTTT.